These T cell receptor beta chains were read from a single sample in a study of blood T cell repertoires in COVID-19. TCRdb's table, derived via immunoSEQ multiplex PCR, lists solely in-frame clones and lacks some. The table records about 230,000 clones, under 90% of them present only once. Sample: peripheral blood. All receptors derive from a man aged 45-65 years with COVID-19, enrolled during active disease. CDR3s include the opening cysteine and the closing phenylalanine or tryptophan. The D gene is left open where the match is weak. The size entry is marked missing in some rows and otherwise reads once, few, many or a size class.

>TRBV18|TRBJ1-1|-|TRBD1
CASSPQDRGNTEAFF
TGTGCCAGCTCACCCCAAGACAGGGGGAACACTGAAGCTTTCTTT
>TRBV5-1|TRBJ2-3|-|TRBD2
CASSLWGDYATTDTQYF
TGCGCCAGCAGCCTGTGGGGGGACTACGCTACCACAGATACGCAGTATTTT
>TRBV18|TRBJ1-2|-|TRBD1
CASSPMQGAEYGYTF
TGTGCCAGCTCACCAATGCAGGGGGCAGAGTATGGCTACACCTTC
>TRBV19|TRBJ1-5|few|TRBD1
CASSGTRDRDRNQPQHF
TGTGCCAGTAGTGGGACTCGGGACAGGGATCGCAATCAGCCCCAGCATTTT
>TRBV19|TRBJ2-7|-|TRBD1
CASSTRGQGPSYEQYF
TGTGCCAGTAGTACGAGGGGACAGGGGCCGTCCTACGAGCAGTACTTC
>TRBV5-3|TRBJ1-2|few|-
CARSLVGTSYGYTF
TGTGCCAGAAGCTTGGTTGGCACAAGCTATGGCTACACCTTC
>TRBV14|TRBJ2-5|-|TRBD1
CASSLWDRQETQYF
TGTGCCAGCAGCCTCTGGGACAGACAAGAGACCCAGTACTTC
>TRBV2|TRBJ2-3|-|-
CASSEALVAAQYF
TGTGCCAGCAGTGAAGCGCTGGTAGCAGCGCAGTATTTT
>TRBV5-1|TRBJ1-4|-|TRBD1
CASSLGQGIPNEKLFF
TGCGCCAGCAGCTTAGGACAGGGGATTCCTAATGAAAAACTGTTTTTT
>TRBV5-6|TRBJ2-1|-|-
CASSLGTGRGSYNEQFF
TGTGCCAGCAGCTTGGGTACGGGGCGGGGCTCCTACAATGAGCAGTTCTTC
>TRBV11-2|TRBJ2-2|-|-
CASSLDSGRTNTGELFF
TGTGCCAGCAGCTTAGATAGTGGGCGGACTAACACCGGGGAGCTGTTTTTT
>TRBV5-1|TRBJ1-2|once|TRBD1
CASSPTGQQYYGYTF
TGCGCCAGCAGCCCCACGGGACAGCAGTACTATGGCTACACCTTC
>TRBV6-1|TRBJ2-3|once|-
CASSEQGSTDTQYF
TGTGCCAGCAGTGAGCAGGGTAGCACAGATACGCAGTATTTT
>TRBV9|TRBJ2-2|-|-
CASSVGASGLGTGELFF
TGTGCCAGCAGCGTAGGGGCCTCTGGGTTGGGCACCGGGGAGCTGTTTTTT
>TRBV7-3|TRBJ2-3|once|TRBD1
CASSPTGGAGDTQYF
TGTGCCAGCAGCCCAACAGGGGGCGCCGGAGATACGCAGTATTTT
>TRBV7-2|TRBJ2-1|-|-
CASTGQLNEQFF
TGTGCCAGCACCGGACAGTTAAATGAGCAGTTCTTC
>TRBV6-5|TRBJ1-1|-|TRBD1
CASRYQGARTEAFF
TGTGCCAGCAGATACCAGGGGGCGAGGACTGAAGCTTTCTTT
>TRBV5-4|TRBJ2-2|-|TRBD1
CASSPGQANTGELFF
TGTGCCAGCAGTCCGGGACAGGCGAACACCGGGGAGCTGTTTTTT
>TRBV7-2|TRBJ1-2|-|-
CASRPILGRYGYTF
TGTGCCAGCAGACCAATCCTGGGGAGGTATGGCTACACCTTC
>TRBV19|TRBJ2-1|once|TRBD2
CASKSGGRDNEQFF
TGTGCCAGTAAAAGCGGGGGTCGGGACAATGAGCAGTTCTTC
>TRBV7-3|TRBJ1-3|-|-
CASSLTGSSGNTIYF
TGTGCCAGCAGCTTGACGGGAAGCTCTGGAAACACCATATATTTT
>TRBV30|TRBJ2-1|-|TRBD1
CAWIFGQGYNEQFF
TGTGCCTGGATATTCGGACAGGGTTACAATGAGCAGTTCTTC
>TRBV30|TRBJ2-7|-|-
CAWSRSGYEQYF
TGTGCCTGGAGTCGGTCCGGCTACGAGCAGTACTTC
>TRBV19|TRBJ1-2|-|-
CASSTRRPNYGYTF
TGTGCCAGTAGTACGCGGCGACCTAACTATGGCTACACCTTC
>TRBV3-1/TRBV3-2|TRBJ2-6|-|TRBD1
CASSQEGQTMSGANVLTF
TGTGCCAGCAGTCAAGAGGGACAGACGATGTCGGGGGCCAACGTCCTGACTTTC
>TRBV7-9|TRBJ2-7|-|-
CASSLEWGGYEQYF
TGTGCCAGCAGCTTAGAGTGGGGAGGCTACGAGCAGTACTTC
>TRBV6-4|TRBJ2-3|-|-
CASSERGSTDTQYF
TGTGCCAGCAGTGAAAGGGGGAGCACAGATACGCAGTATTTT
>TRBV7-2|TRBJ1-3|-|-
CASSLLGPWAPSGNTIYF
TGTGCCAGCAGCTTATTGGGCCCTTGGGCTCCCTCTGGAAACACCATATATTTT
>TRBV28|TRBJ2-5|-|TRBD2
CASSSYRLAGGQETQYF
TGTGCCAGCAGTTCATATAGACTAGCGGGGGGTCAAGAGACCCAGTACTTC
>TRBV30|TRBJ2-7|once|-
CAWSVLLEQYF
TGTGCCTGGAGTGTACTGCTCGAGCAGTACTTC
>TRBV10-1|TRBJ2-3|-|-
CASSYSTDTQYF
TGCGCCAGCAGTTATAGCACAGATACGCAGTATTTT
>TRBV10-3|TRBJ1-5|few|-
CAINRDKNQPQHF
TGTGCCATCAACCGGGACAAGAATCAGCCCCAGCATTTT
>TRBV19|TRBJ1-1|-|-
CASSIGGGWALEAFF
TGTGCCAGTAGTATAGGGGGGGGCTGGGCTCTCGAAGCTTTCTTT
>TRBV10-3|TRBJ2-7|-|TRBD1
CAIRGTGEFRGEQYF
TGTGCCATCAGGGGGACAGGAGAGTTTCGCGGCGAGCAGTACTTC
>TRBV14|TRBJ2-3|-|TRBD1
CASSQDNGWDRLTDTQYF
TGTGCCAGCAGCCAAGATAATGGGTGGGACAGACTCACAGATACGCAGTATTTT
>TRBV6-6|TRBJ2-7|-|TRBD2
CASHLGGVGYEQYF
TGTGCCAGTCATCTTGGGGGGGTCGGGTACGAGCAGTACTTC
>TRBV5-1|TRBJ2-5|-|TRBD2
CASSSPTSGGEETQYF
TGCGCCAGCAGCTCGCCGACTAGCGGGGGGGAAGAGACCCAGTACTTC
>TRBV25-1|TRBJ1-6|-|-
CASSEYAQADNSPLHF
TGTGCCAGCAGTGAATATGCACAGGCAGATAATTCACCCCTCCACTTT
>TRBV12-5|TRBJ1-3|few|-
CASGLGQILSGNTIYF
TGTGCTAGTGGTTTGGGACAGATCCTCTCTGGAAACACCATATATTTT
>TRBV27|TRBJ1-5|-|-
CASSSYNQPQHF
TGTGCCAGCAGTTCTTATAATCAGCCCCAGCATTTT
>TRBV5-6|TRBJ1-2|-|-
CASSEKSGSLQYGYTF
TGTGCCAGCAGCGAAAAGTCAGGGTCTCTACAATATGGCTACACCTTC
>TRBV6-5|TRBJ1-5|-|-
CASRPPGRAGQPQHF
TGTGCCAGCAGACCGCCCGGGAGGGCAGGACAGCCCCAGCATTTT
>TRBV6-5|TRBJ2-7|-|TRBD2
CASKPSGSLTYEQYF
TGTGCCAGCAAGCCTAGCGGGAGCCTTACCTACGAGCAGTACTTC
>TRBV5-1|TRBJ2-7|once|-
CASSFRTDEQYF
TGCGCCAGCAGCTTCAGGACTGACGAGCAGTACTTC
>TRBV25-1|TRBJ1-1|once|-
CASSGRGLGTEAFF
TGTGCCAGCAGTGGAAGGGGGTTGGGAACTGAAGCTTTCTTT
>TRBV18|TRBJ1-4|-|-
CASSPGSLNEKLFF
TGTGCCAGCTCACCTGGTAGTCTTAATGAAAAACTGTTTTTT